The next 32 T cell receptor beta chains were all read from a single sample in a study of human T cells and chemical hapten exposure. Time point of the sample: pre-sensitization, week 0. The treatment was: therapeutic diphenylcyclopropenone sensitization with weekly scalp DPC. One entry per CDR3 protein results from TCRdb running MiXCR on the RACE reads. The sample has approximately 180,000 distinct CDR3 sequences, 30% seen once. The specimen comprised whole blood, sampled in connection with sensitization to the hapten diphenylcyclopropenone (DPC). These receptors were taken from a woman in her 30s with alopecia areata. Some clones in this sample may be carry-over from other donors' samples.

In this sample, this clonotype turned up a few times. The CDR3 coding sequence is TGTGCCACCAGTGATTTGTGGGGGGAGCTGTTTTTT. Its protein is CATSDLWGELFF. This chain uses TRBV24-1 with TRBJ2-2; D unclear. The germline gives CDR1 KGHDR, CDR2 SFDVKD. V was clipped by 0 bases and J by 8 bases, with 3 bases between them. The CDR3 spans 12 residues.

The V call is TRBV20-1, the J call TRBJ1-6; D gene unclear. Trimming pared 1 base from V and 6 bases from J, leaving 13 bases between. In germline, CDR1 is DFQATT, CDR2 SNEGSKA (reference sequence). The CDR3 is 15 residues long. This chain's CDR3 is CSARGQSLSNSPLHF. Here the CDR3 DNA reads TGCAGTGCTAGAGGGCAGAGCCTATCTAATTCACCCCTCCACTTT.

The chain carries TRBV11-2 and TRBJ1-5, with D maybe TRBD1 (6 bases). The germline V gene encodes CDR1 SGHAT and CDR2 FQNNGV. Trimming shortened V by 1 base and J by 3 bases, and 10 bases separated the two germline ends. There are 15 residues in the CDR3. The CDR3 sequence: CASSLGGHNNQPQHF. The CDR3 coding sequence is TGTGCCAGCAGCTTAGGGGGGCATAACAATCAGCCCCAGCATTTT.

V is TRBV20-1 and J is TRBJ1-4; 7 nucleotides align to TRBD1. The length of the CDR3 is 16 residues. Losses at the gene ends were 2 bases for V and 4 bases for J; bases not matched to a gene: 10. From germline, CDR1 is DFQATT and CDR2 SNEGSKA (reference sequence). The CDR3 loop reads CSARLAGGFFNEKLFF. The CDR3 nucleotides are TGCAGTGCTAGACTTGCAGGGGGGTTTTTTAATGAAAAACTGTTTTTT.

The table lists this clonotype with a few counts. The genes are TRBV28 and TRBJ2-4; either TRBD1 or TRBD2 may fit D (5 bases each). The germline V and J ends were trimmed by 6 bases and 0 bases, with 18 bases remaining between them. Germline V CDR1 and CDR2: MDHEN, SYDVKM. The CDR3 is made up of 17 amino acids. Here the CDR3 reads CASSSSQGGLAKNIQYF. The CDR3 bases are TGTGCCAGCAGCTCAAGTCAGGGTGGACTAGCCAAAAACATTCAGTACTTC.

This clonotype was counted only a few times. V usage is TRBV20-1 and J usage is TRBJ2-7, with a weak D call TRBD1 (6 bases). CDR1 is DFQATT, CDR2 SNEGSKA, per germline (reference sequence). The CDR3 contains 13 residues. V shed 6 bases and J shed 1 base, with 13 bases lying between them. CDR3 nucleotides: TGCAGTGCGATCCGGGACACATCCTACGAGCAGTACTTC. Encoded protein: CSAIRDTSYEQYF.

This chain joins TRBV18 and TRBJ1-1; D not resolved. Germline V gene data show CDR1 as KGHSH and CDR2 as LQKENI. This CDR3 comprises 15 residues. V was cut by 3 bases and J by 0 bases, with 11 bases left in between. The CDR3 region has the DNA TGTGCCAGCTCACCCTCGCAGGTTTTGAACACTGAAGCTTTCTTT. This sequence encodes CASSPSQVLNTEAFF.

This chain links TRBV11-3 with TRBJ2-2; D not resolved. Trimming left V 0 bases short and J 1 base short, with 12 bases between. The CDR3 runs to 17 residues. The germline CDR1 and CDR2 sequences are SGHNT and YENEEA. The CDR3 spells CASSLDMWDLNTGELFF. The CDR3 DNA reads as TGTGCCAGCAGCTTAGATATGTGGGATCTGAACACCGGGGAGCTGTTTTTT.

In regard to this clonotype: Being one base from a much bigger clone, this may be a read error. The V gene is TRBV28, the J gene TRBJ1-4; D ambiguous. In germline, CDR1 is MDHEN, CDR2 SYDVKM. The CDR3 totals 12 residues. V gave up 6 bases and J gave up 7 bases, with 9 bases separating them. CDR3: CASSPSREKLFF. The CDR3 DNA sequence: TGTGCCAGCAGCCCGAGCCGTGAAAAACTGTTTTTT.

V is TRBV9 and J is TRBJ2-2; D remains unclear. CDR1 SGDLS and CDR2 YYNGEE come from the germline V gene. The CDR3 is made up of 15 amino acids. Trimming pared 0 bases from V and 2 bases from J, leaving 8 bases between. The CDR3 nucleotides read TGTGCCAGCAGCGTAGAAGGTAGCAACACCGGGGAGCTGTTTTTT. Its translation: CASSVEGSNTGELFF.

Note on this clonotype: One junction end does not reproduce the germline sequence, and a read error may be involved. The V call is TRBV10-3, the J call TRBJ1-6; the D is unclear. Germline V lookup: CDR1 ENHRY, CDR2 SYGVKD. This CDR3 contains 14 residues. The CDR3 nucleotides read TGTGCCATCAGTGAGAGGCAGATTAATTCACCCCTCCCCTTT. Protein sequence: CAISERQINSPLPF.

V usage is TRBV11-3 and J usage is TRBJ2-1; D is unresolved. Germline CDR1 SGHNT, CDR2 YENEEA. Trimming took off 1 base at V and 2 bases at J, with 9 bases between the two ends. CDR3 length: 15 residues. The CDR3 sequence: CASSLGDGAYNEQFF. Written as DNA, the CDR3 is TGTGCCAGCAGCTTAGGTGACGGAGCCTACAATGAGCAGTTCTTC.

This clonotype came up once. This chain uses TRBV20-1 with TRBJ2-3; D possibly matches TRBD1 or TRBD2 (6 bases each). The CDR3 length is 16 residues. With 1 base removed from V and 1 base from J, the gap between germline ends came to 15 bases. Germline V CDR1 and CDR2: DFQATT, SNEGSKA (reference sequence). The CDR3 nucleotides read TGCAGTGCTAGAGCTCGAGGGGGGTTCCGCACAGATACGCAGTATTTT. This gives the protein CSARARGGFRTDTQYF.

The chain couples TRBV2 to TRBJ2-1; D is ambiguous. V lost 9 bases, J lost 3 bases, and 12 bases lay in between. Germline V lookup: CDR1 SNHLY, CDR2 FYNNEI. CDR3 length: 13 amino acids. This CDR3 reads CARSRTDYNEQFF. CDR3 bases: TGTGCCAGGTCTCGGACGGACTACAATGAGCAGTTCTTC.

The chain is built from TRBV5-6 and TRBJ1-1, with a weak D call TRBD1 (6 bases). The CDR3 extends over 14 amino acids. CDR1 and CDR2 from the germline V gene are SGHDT and YYEEEE. V shed 3 bases and J shed 4 bases, with 13 bases lying between them. The CDR3 loop is CASSYATGGTEAFF. In DNA, the CDR3 is TGTGCCAGCAGCTACGCGACAGGTGGCACTGAAGCTTTCTTT.

The rearrangement joins TRBV7-9 to TRBJ2-3; TRBD2 is a possible D gene (5 bases). The CDR3 runs 16 residues. Trimming took 1 base from V and 2 from J, leaving 13 bases between them. CDR1 is SEHNR, CDR2 FQNEAQ, per germline (reference sequence). In DNA, the CDR3 is TGTGCCAGCAGCTTAGGGGCTAGCCTCAACACAGATACGCAGTATTTT. Encoded protein: CASSLGASLNTDTQYF.

The chain recombines TRBV11-1 with TRBJ2-7; 7 nucleotides match TRBD2. Germline CDR1 reads SGHAT; CDR2 reads FQDESV (reference sequence). V was clipped by 5 bases and J by 4 bases; unmatched bases: 5. CDR3 size: 13 residues. CDR3 nucleotides: TGTGCCAGCAGCAAAGGGGAGGGGTACGAGCAGTACTTC. The encoded protein is CASSKGEGYEQYF. Full variable domain (remainder filled in from reference TRBV11-1 and TRBJ2-7): EAEVAQSPRYKITEKSQAVAFWCDPISGHATLYWYRQILGQGPELLVQFQDESVVDDSQLPKDRFSAERLKGVDSTLKIQPAELGDSAMYLCASSKGEGYEQYFGPGTRLTVT.

This chain connects TRBV6-6 to TRBJ1-5, with 7 bases that match TRBD1. The CDR3 covers 15 residues. The J segment lost 7 bases and the V segment lost 5 bases, leaving 11 bases of the junction unmatched. Germline V gene lookup returns CDR1 MNHNY and CDR2 SVGAGI (reference sequence). This chain's CDR3 is CASSPRQGPLQPQHF. The DNA of the CDR3 is TGTGCCAGCAGTCCTCGACAGGGCCCGTTGCAGCCCCAGCATTTT.

The sample holds a few counts of this clonotype. The chain uses TRBV29-1 and TRBJ2-3; D unresolved. Trimming cost V 7 bases and J 2 bases, with 10 bases left between them. CDR3 size: 12 residues. CDR1 is SQVTM and CDR2 is ANQGSEA in the germline V gene. The DNA of the CDR3 is TGCAGCGGAGCCCCCTCCACAGATACGCAGTATTTT. Translating gives CSGAPSTDTQYF.

This clonotype was seen repeatedly, ten times or more. This chain joins TRBV11-1 and TRBJ1-4; D unresolved. The CDR3 length is 13 residues. Germline V gene lookup returns CDR1 SGHAT and CDR2 FQDESV (reference sequence). With 5 bases removed from V and 4 bases from J, the gap between germline ends came to 8 bases. CDR3 residues: CASSRNLNEKLFF. In DNA, the CDR3 is TGTGCCAGCAGCCGCAACCTTAATGAAAAACTGTTTTTT.

The chain links TRBV6-2 or TRBV6-3 to TRBJ2-7, with D perhaps TRBD1 or TRBD2 (5 bases each). Germline values: CDR1 MNHEY, CDR2 SVGEGT. Trimming took off 6 bases at V and 5 bases at J, with 17 bases between the two ends. The CDR3 runs 14 residues. Here the CDR3 reads CASSEVTGHNEQYF. The CDR3 coding sequence is TGTGCCAGCAGCGAGGTAACGGGGCATAACGAGCAGTACTTC.

V and J are TRBV6-2 or TRBV6-3 and TRBJ2-7; D is possibly TRBD2 (6 bases). Trimming pared 2 bases from V and 3 bases from J, leaving 17 bases between. Germline V CDR1 and CDR2: MNHEY, SVGEGT. This CDR3 is built from 16 residues. The CDR3 DNA reads as TGTGCCAGCAGTTACAGCCCCGCAGCGGGTCTCTACGAGCAGTACTTC. Protein: CASSYSPAAGLYEQYF.

The V call is TRBV5-6, the J call TRBJ2-7; D is ambiguous. Germline CDR1 and CDR2: SGHDT and YYEEEE. V was cut by 2 bases and J by 5 bases, with 8 bases left in between. This CDR3 has 12 amino acids. The CDR3 protein is CASSFVRHEQYF. DNA of the CDR3: TGTGCCAGCAGCTTCGTACGCCACGAGCAGTACTTC.

This clonotype has more than one count but fewer than ten. V is TRBV28 and J is TRBJ1-6, with 9 bases lining up with TRBD1. Germline assignment: CDR1 MDHEN and CDR2 SYDVKM. The CDR3 sequence is 12 residues long. Trimming at V came to 8 bases and at J to 10 bases, leaving 3 bases not matched to a gene. This CDR3 reads CASGTGTSPLHF. CDR3 bases: TGTGCCAGCGGGACAGGGACCTCACCCCTCCACTTT.

This clonotype has more than one count but fewer than ten. This chain connects TRBV4-2 to TRBJ2-1, with a possible D match to TRBD2 (5 bases). Germline values: CDR1 LGHNA, CDR2 YNFKEQ. The length of the CDR3 is 12 residues. V was shortened by 1 base and J by 9 bases, with 7 bases between the two germline ends. CDR3 loop: CASSQATSEQFF. In nucleotides, the CDR3 is TGTGCCAGCAGCCAAGCCACTAGTGAGCAGTTCTTC.

This chain uses TRBV20-1 with TRBJ1-1, with unresolved D. Germline V gene lookup returns CDR1 DFQATT and CDR2 SNEGSKA (reference sequence). The V and J ends lost 5 bases and 3 bases respectively, with 10 bases between them. This CDR3 has 12 amino acids. The CDR3, as DNA: TGCAGTGCTCTAAGAGGCGACACTGAAGCTTTCTTT. Translating gives CSALRGDTEAFF.

A few counts support this clonotype. The chain employs TRBV28 and TRBJ1-2; no reliable D call. Trimming removed 3 bases from V and 7 bases from J, with 12 bases in between. There are 13 residues in the CDR3. The germline CDR1 and CDR2 sequences are MDHEN and SYDVKM. The CDR3: CASSLEVPLGYTF. In DNA form, the CDR3 reads TGTGCCAGCAGTTTGGAGGTTCCTCTTGGCTACACCTTC.

The rearrangement links TRBV29-1 to TRBJ1-1; weak D call: TRBD1 (5 bases). Per the germline V gene, CDR1 is SQVTM and CDR2 is ANQGSEA. The germline V and J ends were trimmed by 3 bases and 4 bases, with 15 bases remaining between them. The CDR3 has 14 residues. CDR3 in DNA: TGCAGCGTTGACTGGCAGGGCAGTTCCACTGAAGCTTTCTTT. Translation gives CSVDWQGSSTEAFF.

The V and J genes are TRBV7-9 and TRBJ1-5, with TRBD1 identical over 8 bases. This CDR3 has 14 amino acids. Germline V lookup: CDR1 SEHNR, CDR2 FQNEAQ (reference sequence). The ends lost 5 bases at V and 4 bases at J; junction bases unmatched: 4. CDR3 sequence: CASSRQGLNQPQHF. The CDR3 nucleotides are TGTGCCAGCAGCCGACAGGGGTTGAATCAGCCCCAGCATTTT.

This clonotype came up a few times. The J gene is TRBJ1-6, the V gene TRBV4-3; D gene unclear. V lost 6 bases, J lost 8 bases, and 8 bases lay in between. Germline V gene lookup returns CDR1 LGHNA and CDR2 YSLEER. CDR3 length equals 12 residues. Here the CDR3 DNA reads TGCGCCAGCAGGGACGGAGATTCACCCCTCCACTTT. This gives the protein CASRDGDSPLHF.

The V and J genes are TRBV28 and TRBJ2-1; D possibly matches TRBD1 or TRBD2 (6 bases each). V lost 3 bases, J lost 6 bases, and 15 bases lay in between. Germline CDR1 reads MDHEN; CDR2 reads SYDVKM. This CDR3 has 15 amino acids. In DNA, the CDR3 is TGTGCCAGCAGTTTTCCCGGGGGCGCCGGCAATGAGCAGTTCTTC. Protein sequence: CASSFPGGAGNEQFF.

Ten or more counts support this clonotype. The chain recombines TRBV6-6 with TRBJ1-5; TRBD1 is a possible D gene (5 bases). The V and J ends lost 5 bases and 5 bases respectively, with 10 bases between them. Germline V gives CDR1 MNHNY, CDR2 SVGAGI (reference sequence). The CDR3 has 13 amino acids. The CDR3 nucleotides are TGTGCCAGCAGTCCTGGGGCCGATCAGCCCCAGCATTTT. Its translation is CASSPGADQPQHF.